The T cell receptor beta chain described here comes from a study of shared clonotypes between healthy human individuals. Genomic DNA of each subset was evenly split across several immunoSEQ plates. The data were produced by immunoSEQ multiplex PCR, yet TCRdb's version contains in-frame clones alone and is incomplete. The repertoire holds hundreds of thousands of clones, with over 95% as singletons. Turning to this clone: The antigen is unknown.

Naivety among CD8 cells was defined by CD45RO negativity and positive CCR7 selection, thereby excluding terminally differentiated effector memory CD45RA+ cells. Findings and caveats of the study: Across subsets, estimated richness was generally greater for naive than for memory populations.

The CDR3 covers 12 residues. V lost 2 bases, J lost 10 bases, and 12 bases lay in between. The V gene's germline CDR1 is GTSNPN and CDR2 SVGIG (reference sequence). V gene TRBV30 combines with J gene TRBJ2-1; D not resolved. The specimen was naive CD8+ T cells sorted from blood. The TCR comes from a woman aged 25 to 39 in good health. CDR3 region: CAWSSEALEQFF. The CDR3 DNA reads TGTGCCTGGAGTAGCGAGGCCTTGGAGCAGTTCTTC.